One sample yielded the 15 T cell receptor beta chains listed below, sequenced in a study of monozygotic twins with inflammatory bowel disease. TCRdb derives one entry per CDR3 protein from the 5' RACE reads, leaving out DNA. The sample includes fewer than 550,000 distinct CDR3 sequences. Sequences were obtained from blood. The receptors derive from a human donor with ulcerative colitis or Crohn's disease, or a healthy co-twin of an affected twin (not recorded which).

The rearrangement uses TRBV5-1 and TRBJ1-1; TCRdb picks TRBD1, but there is no DNA to check that call. The CDR3 extends over 14 amino acids. Germline CDR1 and CDR2: SGHRS and YFSETQ. The CDR3 loop reads CASSSYGQRTEAFF.

The chain is built from TRBV7-9 and TRBJ1-6; TCRdb returns TRBD1, unconfirmable since there is no DNA. The CDR3 has 15 amino acids. In germline, CDR1 is SEHNR, CDR2 FQNEAQ (reference sequence). CDR3 region: CASSLVLGDNSPLHF.

This sequence joins TRBV16 and TRBJ2-7; absent DNA, TCRdb's TRBD2 call cannot be checked. CDR1 and CDR2 from the germline V gene are KGHSY and FQNENV. This CDR3 region has 16 residues. The CDR3 is CASSPRAQGGSYEQYF.

The chain couples TRBV5-1 to TRBJ1-1. This CDR3 comprises 15 residues. Germline V gene data show CDR1 as SGHRS and CDR2 as YFSETQ. CDR3 residues: CASSHNVGVRTEAFF.

The chain uses TRBV6-1 and TRBJ1-5. The CDR3 is 14 amino acids. Germline loops: CDR1 MNHNS, CDR2 SASEGT. CDR3 sequence reads: CASTTRGLGQPQHF.

This chain connects TRBV5-1 to TRBJ2-7; TCRdb returns TRBD1, unconfirmable since there is no DNA. Germline V gives CDR1 SGHRS, CDR2 YFSETQ. The CDR3 extends over 13 amino acids. This CDR3 is CASSSTQGYEQYF.

V is TRBV5-1 and J is TRBJ2-2; the D gene TCRdb calls, TRBD1, cannot be checked with no DNA. Germline V lookup: CDR1 SGHRS, CDR2 YFSETQ. The CDR3 loop spans 17 amino acids. Here the CDR3 reads CASSSQGAATNTGELFF.

The chain has TRBV5-6 and TRBJ2-5; TCRdb designates TRBD1, a call that cannot be tested without DNA. This CDR3 has 14 residues. Germline-derived CDR1 and CDR2 are SGHDT and YYEEEE. The CDR3 spells CASSLAGQGWTQYF.

J is TRBJ2-3 and V is TRBV15; TCRdb proposes TRBD2, but this gene call is untestable without DNA. This CDR3 is 18 amino acids long. The germline V gene has CDR1 LNHNV and CDR2 YYDKDF (reference sequence). The CDR3 sequence: CATSRNGLAGDLTDTQYF.

The rearrangement uses TRBV4-2 and TRBJ2-2; as DNA is missing, the TRBD1 call by TCRdb cannot be tested. Germline CDR1 and CDR2: LGHNA and YNFKEQ. The CDR3 covers 15 residues. The CDR3 is CASSPATPSAGELFF.

The genes are TRBV4-1 and TRBJ1-2; TCRdb reports TRBD1, a call that lacks DNA to check it against. This CDR3 comprises 14 residues. The germline V gene has CDR1 MGHRA and CDR2 YSYEKL. CDR3 protein: CASSQVRPWDGYTF.

This chain joins TRBV5-4 and TRBJ1-1; without DNA, the TCRdb call of TRBD1 cannot be checked. Germline V gene sequence: CDR1 SGHNT, CDR2 YYREEE (reference sequence). The CDR3 has 14 residues. The CDR3 is CASSLEGGKGEAFF.

The chain carries TRBV20-1 and TRBJ1-5; TCRdb calls TRBD1, which cannot be checked without DNA. The CDR3 is made up of 16 amino acids. From germline, CDR1 is DFQATT and CDR2 SNEGSKA (reference sequence). The CDR3 reads CSARDIGTGGLQPQHF.

The gene calls are TRBV12-3 or TRBV12-4 and TRBJ1-2; TCRdb's D gene call, TRBD1, goes unchecked for lack of DNA. This CDR3 has 13 amino acids. CDR3 loop: CASSLGGTYGYTF.

The chain couples TRBV15 to TRBJ2-3. Germline V lookup: CDR1 LNHNV, CDR2 YYDKDF (reference sequence). The length of the CDR3 is 13 residues. CDR3 sequence: CATSRDFRDTQYF.